The present TCR beta chain was sequenced within a study of blood T cell repertoires in COVID-19. Per the germline V gene, CDR1 is KGHSH and CDR2 is LQKENI. This CDR3 has 14 residues. V was trimmed by 0 bases and J by 13 bases, leaving 16 bases between them. TCRdb's table, derived via immunoSEQ multiplex PCR, lists solely in-frame clones and lacks some. The table includes over 75,000 clones, approximately 83% detected once. The TCR originated in an elderly woman with active or convalescent COVID-19. The sample comprised peripheral blood. The chain combines TRBV18 with TRBJ2-4; unclear D gene. The CDR3 nucleotides are TGTGCCAGCTCACCACCGGATAAGCTTGGCAGGCAGTACTTC. This sequence encodes CASSPPDKLGRQYF. Together with reference TRBV18 and TRBJ2-4, the CDR3 gives the full variable domain: NAGVMQNPRHLVRRRGQEARLRCSPMKGHSHVYWYRQLPEEGLKFMVYLQKENIIDESGMPKERFSAEFPKEGPSILRIQQVVRGDSAAYFCASSPPDKLGRQYFGAGTRLSVL.